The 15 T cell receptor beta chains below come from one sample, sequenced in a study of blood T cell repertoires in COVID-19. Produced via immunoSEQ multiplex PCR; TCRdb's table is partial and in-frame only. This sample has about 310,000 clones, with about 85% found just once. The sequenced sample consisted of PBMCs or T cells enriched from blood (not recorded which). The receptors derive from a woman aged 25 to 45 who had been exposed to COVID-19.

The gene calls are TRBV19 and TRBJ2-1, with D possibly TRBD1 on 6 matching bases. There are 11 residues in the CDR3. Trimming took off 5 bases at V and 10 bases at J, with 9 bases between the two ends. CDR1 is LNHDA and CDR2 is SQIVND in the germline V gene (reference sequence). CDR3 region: CASSFDREQFF. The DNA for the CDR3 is TGTGCCAGTAGTTTCGACAGGGAGCAGTTCTTC.

The CDR3 is CASSFEPQNTGELFF. CDR3 nucleotide sequence: TGTGCCAGCAGTTTTGAGCCCCAGAACACCGGGGAGCTGTTTTTT. The J gene is TRBJ2-2, the V gene TRBV27; the D is unclear. Germline CDR1 and CDR2: MNHEY and SMNVEV (reference sequence). The CDR3 sequence is 15 residues long. V lost 3 bases to trimming and J lost 1 base, with 9 bases between them.

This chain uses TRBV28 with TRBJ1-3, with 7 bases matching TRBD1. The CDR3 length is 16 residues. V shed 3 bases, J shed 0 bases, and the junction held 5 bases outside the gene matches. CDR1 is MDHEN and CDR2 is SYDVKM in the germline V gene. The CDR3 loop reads CASSFGTVFSGNTIYF. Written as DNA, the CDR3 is TGTGCCAGCAGTTTCGGGACAGTATTCTCTGGAAACACCATATATTTT.

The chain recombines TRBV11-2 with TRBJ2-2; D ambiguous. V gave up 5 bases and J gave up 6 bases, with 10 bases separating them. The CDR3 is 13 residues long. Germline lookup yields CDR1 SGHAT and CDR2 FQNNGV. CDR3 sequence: CASSPTRAGELFF. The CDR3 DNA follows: TGTGCCAGCAGCCCCACCCGGGCCGGGGAGCTGTTTTTT.

CDR3 bases: TGCGCCAGCAGCCCCCGAGCAGGGCAAACCTACGAGCAGTACTTC. Its translation: CASSPRAGQTYEQYF. V gene TRBV4-1 combines with J gene TRBJ2-7; possibly TRBD1 for D (5 bases). CDR3 length: 15 residues. The V and J ends lost 4 bases and 2 bases respectively, with 15 bases between them. Germline lookup yields CDR1 MGHRA and CDR2 YSYEKL.

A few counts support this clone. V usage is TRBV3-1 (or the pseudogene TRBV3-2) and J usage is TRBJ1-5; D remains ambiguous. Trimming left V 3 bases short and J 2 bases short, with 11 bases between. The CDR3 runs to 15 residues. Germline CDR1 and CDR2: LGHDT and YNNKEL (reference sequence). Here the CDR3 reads CASSQTLGRNQPQHF. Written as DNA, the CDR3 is TGTGCCAGCAGCCAGACGCTAGGTCGCAATCAGCCCCAGCATTTT.

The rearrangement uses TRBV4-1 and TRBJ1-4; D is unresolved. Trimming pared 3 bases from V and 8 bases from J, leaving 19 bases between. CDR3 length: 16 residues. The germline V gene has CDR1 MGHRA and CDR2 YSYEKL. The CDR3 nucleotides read TGCGCCAGCAGCCAGACTACCGGGGTCCGTGGCGAAAAACTGTTTTTT. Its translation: CASSQTTGVRGEKLFF.

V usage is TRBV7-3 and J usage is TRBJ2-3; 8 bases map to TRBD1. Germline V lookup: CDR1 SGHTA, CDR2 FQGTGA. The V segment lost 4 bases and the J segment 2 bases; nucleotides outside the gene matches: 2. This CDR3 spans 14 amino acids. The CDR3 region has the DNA TGTGCCAGCAGCTCGGACAGGGCCACAGATACGCAGTATTTT. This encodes CASSSDRATDTQYF.

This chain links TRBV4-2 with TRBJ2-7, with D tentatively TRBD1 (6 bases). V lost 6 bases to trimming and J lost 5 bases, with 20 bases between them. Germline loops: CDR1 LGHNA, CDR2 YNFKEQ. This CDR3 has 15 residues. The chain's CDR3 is CASSKISGASNEQYF. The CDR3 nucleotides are TGTGCCAGCAGTAAAATCTCAGGGGCTTCGAACGAGCAGTACTTC.

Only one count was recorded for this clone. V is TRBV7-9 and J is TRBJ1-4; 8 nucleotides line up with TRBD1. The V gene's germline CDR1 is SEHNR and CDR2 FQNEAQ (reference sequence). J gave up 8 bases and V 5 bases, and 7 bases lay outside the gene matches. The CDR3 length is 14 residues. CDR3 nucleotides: TGTGCCAGCAGCCCCCCGGGACAGGAGGAAAAACTGTTTTTT. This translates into CASSPPGQEEKLFF.

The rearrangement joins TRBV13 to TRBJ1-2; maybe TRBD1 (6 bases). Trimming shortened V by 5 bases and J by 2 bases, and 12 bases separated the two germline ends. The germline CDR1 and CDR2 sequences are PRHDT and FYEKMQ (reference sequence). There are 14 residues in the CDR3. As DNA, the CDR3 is TGTGCCAGCAGCGCCGGGCAGGGGAACTATGGCTACACCTTC. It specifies CASSAGQGNYGYTF.

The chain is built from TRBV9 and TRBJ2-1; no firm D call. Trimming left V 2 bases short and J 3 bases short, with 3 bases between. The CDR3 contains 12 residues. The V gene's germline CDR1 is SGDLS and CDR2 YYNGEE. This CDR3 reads CASSVGYNEQFF. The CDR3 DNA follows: TGTGCCAGCAGCGTCGGCTACAATGAGCAGTTCTTC.

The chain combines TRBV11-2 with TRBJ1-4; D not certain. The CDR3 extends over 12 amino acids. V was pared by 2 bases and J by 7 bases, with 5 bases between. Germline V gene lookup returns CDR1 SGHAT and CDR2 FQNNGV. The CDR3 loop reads CASSLLSEKLFF. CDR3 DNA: TGTGCCAGCAGCTTACTGTCTGAAAAACTGTTTTTT.

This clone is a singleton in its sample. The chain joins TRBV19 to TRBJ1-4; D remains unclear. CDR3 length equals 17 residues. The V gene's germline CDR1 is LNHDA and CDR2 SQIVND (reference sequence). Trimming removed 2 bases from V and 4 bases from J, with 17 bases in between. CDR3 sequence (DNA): TGTGCCAGTAGTATATTTTTTGTTGGGCAGGTTAATGAAAAACTGTTTTTT. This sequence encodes CASSIFFVGQVNEKLFF.

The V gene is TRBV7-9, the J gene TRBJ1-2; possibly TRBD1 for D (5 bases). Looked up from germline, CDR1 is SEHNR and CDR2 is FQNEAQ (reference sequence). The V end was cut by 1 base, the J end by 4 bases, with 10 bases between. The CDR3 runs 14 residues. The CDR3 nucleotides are TGTGCCAGCAGCTTAGGTCGGGGGACCTATGGCTACACCTTC. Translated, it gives CASSLGRGTYGYTF.